This passage covers 21 T cell receptor beta chains from one sample sequenced in a study of beta chain features in type 1 diabetes. The authors reverse transcribed all of the isolated RNA, so sequencing captured expressed TCRB transcripts. Data came from immunoSEQ multiplex PCR; TCRdb stores just in-frame clones and leaves some out. The sample includes around 500,000 clones, approximately 30% of them seen just once. The sequencing sample was made of naive CD4+ T cells from blood. These receptors were collected from a man aged 18 to 29 in good health.

The chain links TRBV2 to TRBJ2-7, with D maybe TRBD1 (5 bases). The CDR3 length is 13 residues. V was shortened by 1 base and J by 3 bases, with 7 bases between the two germline ends. CDR1 SNHLY and CDR2 FYNNEI come from the germline V gene. CDR3 bases: TGTGCCAGCAGTGAAGAGACAGTCTACGAGCAGTACTTC. Its protein product is CASSEETVYEQYF.

V and J are TRBV30 and TRBJ2-7, with a possible D match to TRBD1 (5 bases). The V gene lost 6 bases and the J gene lost 0 bases, with 9 bases spanning the gap. CDR1 and CDR2 (germline): GTSNPN, SVGIG (reference sequence). The length of the CDR3 is 12 residues. Here the CDR3 reads CACSDNSYEQYF. CDR3 coding DNA: TGTGCCTGTTCGGACAACTCCTACGAGCAGTACTTC.

The gene calls are TRBV10-3 and TRBJ2-1; 11 bases agree with TRBD1. Per the germline V gene, CDR1 is ENHRY and CDR2 is SYGVKD. Germline trimming cut 6 bases from V and 7 bases from J; bases unmatched to any gene: 5. CDR3 size: 14 residues. CDR3 bases: TGTGCCATCAGCGGACAGGGGGCGAGGAATGAGCAGTTCTTC. Translation: CAISGQGARNEQFF.

This chain connects TRBV7-2 to TRBJ2-7; D is unresolved. Deletions cut 5 bases from V and 3 bases from J, with 14 bases between. CDR1 is SGHTA and CDR2 is FQGNSA in the germline V gene. The CDR3 is 14 residues long. CDR3 loop: CASSKEGRNYEQYF. CDR3 sequence (DNA): TGTGCCAGCAGCAAAGAAGGACGGAACTACGAGCAGTACTTC.

Details on this clone: Other nucleotide sequences from this sample produce the same CDR3. The V gene is TRBV20-1, the J gene TRBJ2-7; D is tentatively TRBD1 or TRBD2 (5 bases each). Germline V gene sequence: CDR1 DFQATT, CDR2 SNEGSKA (reference sequence). This CDR3 has 11 residues. V was cut by 6 bases and J by 3 bases, with 9 bases left in between. CDR3 DNA sequence: TGCAGTGCCAGGGCGGGCTACGAGCAGTACTTC. It codes for CSARAGYEQYF.

The chain recombines TRBV18 with TRBJ1-2, with D possibly TRBD1 on 5 matching bases. V was clipped by 3 bases and J by 2 bases, with 13 bases between them. Per germline, CDR1 KGHSH and CDR2 LQKENI. The CDR3 runs to 15 residues. The CDR3 loop is CASSPSRDSNYGYTF. CDR3 in DNA: TGTGCCAGCTCACCTTCCCGGGACTCCAACTATGGCTACACCTTC.

This clone occurred a few times. The rearrangement joins TRBV15 to TRBJ2-5; 7 nucleotides align to TRBD2. V was clipped by 1 base and J by 5 bases; unmatched bases: 4. CDR3 size: 14 residues. Germline-derived CDR1 and CDR2 are LNHNV and YYDKDF (reference sequence). CDR3: CATSRALRGETQYF. The CDR3 DNA is TGTGCCACCAGCAGAGCGTTGCGGGGGGAGACCCAGTACTTC.

Turning to this clone: This CDR3 is also generated by other DNA sequences in the sample. The rearrangement links TRBV12-5 to TRBJ2-1, with a possible D match to TRBD2 (5 bases). Germline CDR1 and CDR2: LGHNT and FRNRAP. V lost 3 bases to trimming and J lost 5 bases, with 11 bases between them. The CDR3 covers 14 residues. For the CDR3, the DNA is TGTGCTAGTGGTTTAGGACTGGCAAACAATGAGCAGTTCTTC. Translating it yields CASGLGLANNEQFF.

This clone was counted between two and nine times. The chain employs TRBV9 and TRBJ2-7, with 7 bases that match TRBD2. There are 14 residues in the CDR3. The V segment lost 0 bases and the J segment 6 bases; nucleotides outside the gene matches: 6. Per germline, CDR1 SGDLS and CDR2 YYNGEE. CDR3 nucleotide sequence: TGTGCCAGCAGCGTAGCCAGCGGGACTGTCGAGCAGTACTTC. The encoded protein is CASSVASGTVEQYF.

CDR3 DNA sequence: TGTGCCAGCAGCTTCGACGGACGTAGCACAGATACGCAGTATTTT. Amino acid sequence: CASSFDGRSTDTQYF. The chain is built from TRBV5-8 and TRBJ2-3; D call uncertain. The CDR3 is 15 residues long. Looked up from germline, CDR1 is SGHTS and CDR2 is YDEGEE. Deletions cut 2 bases from V and 0 bases from J, with 10 bases between.

This clone was observed a handful of times. The chain is built from TRBV30 and TRBJ2-1, with D possibly TRBD1 on 6 matching bases. V was pared by 3 bases and J by 13 bases, with 13 bases between. From germline, CDR1 is GTSNPN and CDR2 SVGIG (reference sequence). This CDR3 contains 11 residues. The CDR3 DNA reads as TGTGCCTGGAGGCAAACAGGGCTACAGTTCTTC. Protein: CAWRQTGLQFF.

The rearrangement links TRBV7-9 to TRBJ1-1; D unresolved. Per germline, CDR1 SEHNR and CDR2 FQNEAQ (reference sequence). The CDR3 is 14 amino acids. The V and J ends lost 5 bases and 8 bases respectively, with 18 bases between them. CDR3 protein: CASSPLGPLWEAFF. CDR3 coding DNA: TGTGCCAGCAGCCCCTTAGGTCCCTTGTGGGAAGCTTTCTTT.

The chain employs TRBV11-2 and TRBJ2-1, with D perhaps matching TRBD1 or TRBD2 (6 bases each). Germline assignment: CDR1 SGHAT and CDR2 FQNNGV. V dropped 4 bases and J dropped 9 bases, with 16 bases sitting between them. The CDR3 has 14 amino acids. For the CDR3, the DNA is TGTGCCAGCAGCTCCCTGAGGGGGGCAGGTGAGCAGTTCTTC. This encodes CASSSLRGAGEQFF.

This clone was detected a few times. The chain joins TRBV9 to TRBJ2-7; 8 nucleotides agree with TRBD2. CDR1 SGDLS and CDR2 YYNGEE come from the germline V gene. J was trimmed by 1 base and V by 4 bases; bases with no gene match: 4. The CDR3 covers 14 residues. The CDR3 nucleotides are TGTGCCAGCAGCCCGATAGCGGGATCCTACGAGCAGTACTTC. This translates into CASSPIAGSYEQYF.

V and J are TRBV4-2 and TRBJ2-7, with TRBD2 matching over 9 bases. CDR3 length: 14 amino acids. Germline V CDR1 and CDR2: LGHNA, YNFKEQ. The V and J ends lost 3 bases and 4 bases, in that order; junction bases with no gene match: 4. The CDR3 here is CASSHAGGGYEQYF. DNA of the CDR3: TGTGCCAGCAGCCACGCGGGAGGGGGATACGAGCAGTACTTC.

This clone was counted between two and nine times. The chain has TRBV9 and TRBJ1-4; D unresolved. The V end lost 0 bases, the J end lost 0 bases, and 6 bases lay between the germline ends. Germline V gives CDR1 SGDLS, CDR2 YYNGEE. This CDR3 contains 15 residues. The CDR3 reads CASSVVGTTNEKLFF. The CDR3 DNA follows: TGTGCCAGCAGCGTAGTGGGAACAACTAATGAAAAACTGTTTTTT. Supplemented by reference TRBV9 and TRBJ1-4, the full variable domain reads DSGVTQTPKHLITATGQRVTLRCSPRSGDLSVYWYQQSLDQGLQFLIQYYNGEERAKGNILERFSAQQFPDLHSELNLSSLELGDSALYFCASSVVGTTNEKLFFGSGTQLSVL.

The chain joins TRBV7-2 to TRBJ2-2; D is unclear. Per germline, CDR1 SGHTA and CDR2 FQGNSA. V was shortened by 5 bases and J by 4 bases, with 11 bases between the two germline ends. The CDR3 extends over 14 amino acids. Here the CDR3 reads CASSGVVRTGELFF. The DNA for the CDR3 is TGTGCCAGCAGCGGTGTTGTACGCACCGGGGAGCTGTTTTTT. Filled out from reference TRBV7-2 and TRBJ2-2, the complete variable domain reads GAGVSQSPSNKVTEKGKDVELRCDPISGHTALYWYRQSLGQGLEFLIYFQGNSAPDKSGLPSDRFSAERTGGSVSTLTIQRTQQEDSAVYLCASSGVVRTGELFFGEGSRLTVL.

This clone was seen a few times. CDR3 sequence reads: CAWSVRGQKNYGYTF. The CDR3 DNA reads as TGTGCCTGGAGTGTACGAGGACAGAAAAACTATGGCTACACCTTC. The chain links TRBV30 to TRBJ1-2, with a possible D match to TRBD1 (6 bases). The CDR3 runs 15 residues. V lost 0 bases and J lost 2, with 13 bases in between. Germline V lookup: CDR1 GTSNPN, CDR2 SVGIG (reference sequence).

The sample holds a few counts of this clone. The chain combines TRBV30 with TRBJ2-6, with D hard to call. V was pared by 5 bases and J by 3 bases, with 11 bases between. The CDR3 runs to 14 residues. CDR1 is GTSNPN, CDR2 SVGIG, per germline (reference sequence). The CDR3 loop is CAWSVRLGANVLTF. CDR3 coding DNA: TGTGCCTGGTCTGTTCGCCTTGGGGCCAACGTCCTGACTTTC.

For the CDR3, the DNA is TGTGCCTGGAGTGTAAGGCTTCTCCTCCAGCGCTACGAGCAGTACTTC. It is translated as CAWSVRLLLQRYEQYF. The chain carries TRBV30 and TRBJ2-7; D gene ambiguous. The CDR3 is 16 amino acids. Germline V gene lookup returns CDR1 GTSNPN and CDR2 SVGIG (reference sequence). Trimming stripped 0 bases from V and 3 bases from J, with 18 bases between.

V and J are TRBV2 and TRBJ2-5, with TRBD2 matching 8 bases. The trim removed 8 bases at V and 2 bases at J, leaving 1 base unmatched. This CDR3 region has 12 residues. Germline V lookup: CDR1 SNHLY, CDR2 FYNNEI. The CDR3 is CASCGGQETQYF. The DNA of the CDR3 is TGTGCCAGCTGCGGGGGGCAAGAGACCCAGTACTTC.